This TCR beta chain was captured by sequencing in a study of PD-L1 blockade in urothelial cancer (dated by TCRdb to 2016 to 2017). Concerning the study at large: All patients started therapy at some point between 2014 and 2016 and received atezolizumab 1,200 mg intravenously every 3 weeks. In the same patients, pretreatment tumors underwent whole exome sequencing and RNA sequencing in addition to TCR sequencing. Pretreatment tumor samples, along with matched peripheral blood collected serially before and after atezolizumab treatment, underwent TCR sequencing. Durable clinical benefit was defined as a progression-free survival longer than 6 months, and TCR features were additionally tested against progression-free survival and overall survival. Durable clinical benefit was achieved by nine patients and was not achieved by 20 patients. An exploratory multi-omic analysis was conducted of the somatic, immune and clinical correlates of response to PD-L1 blockade with atezolizumab in urothelial cancer. Blood samples were analyzed at 3 weeks after treatment start (second dose) and at 6 weeks after treatment start. Twenty-five of 29 patients were males with bladder-origin urothelial cancer, and about 60% of the 29 reported a prior smoking history. Blood samples gave a median of about 130,000 T cells and 83,000 or so unique TCRs, with a median clonality of 0.080. Pretreatment blood TCR-seq was available for twenty-nine patients, at least one posttreatment blood collection was obtained for roughly 25 patients, and tumor TCR-seq was available for roughly 25 patients. Patients had an ECOG performance status of 0 or 1 and had received between 0 and 3 prior chemotherapy regimens.

A cohort of 25 to 30 patients with locally advanced or metastatic urothelial carcinoma, treated at Memorial Sloan Kettering on a trial protocol, was included. Peripheral blood mononuclear cells were collected pretreatment and during treatment, with between 1 and 8 total time points obtained per patient. The Qiagen DNeasy Blood extraction kit was used to purify genomic DNA from total PBMCs and tumor samples. PBMCs were collected pretreatment and during treatment, and were isolated and stored as previously described. In the case of this clone: Its specific antigen is unknown. Base-call qualities are not available, and no considerably larger clone is one nucleotide away.

The germline V gene (reference sequence) provides CDR1 DFQATT and CDR2 SNEGSKA. Including cysteine and phenylalanine, the CDR3 has 11 amino acids. The entry retains the CDR3 DNA only, 33 bases that are in frame from base 1. V gives up 7 bases and J gives up 4 bases, and the segment between their germline ends measures 9 bases. Synthetic TCR analog templates were spiked into each PCR to estimate absolute template abundance from read counts. The immunoSEQ assay used bias-controlled V and J gene primers to amplify TCRbeta CDR3 regions from genomic DNA. Sequencing of rearranged TCRbeta segments was done at approximately 20X coverage. On the study's bioinformatics: Sequencing errors were corrected by clustering, and CDR3s were annotated against IMGT so that V, D and J genes could be assigned. Out-of-frame and stop-codon sequences were excluded, and only productive TCRbeta rearrangements were used in downstream analyses. Clonality was calculated as one minus the Shannon entropy normalized by the log of the number of unique productive sequences. Fisher's exact test with Benjamini-Hochberg correction, using a cutoff of adjusted p below 0.01, was how clones that differed between time points or between blood and tumor were identified. TCRdb took over this immuneACCESS table, retaining in-frame rearrangements with V and J assigned. Such tables are incomplete; in checked studies, under half of the missing clones stem from an unresolved V gene, and the remainder is unexplained. V and J calls and clone size come straight from that table; D and trimming were deduced from the DNA. Across this sample there are 100,000 or so clones, with around 90% seen only once. The ten largest clones capture around 0.92% of the sample.

Results the study describes overall, beyond this receptor: At 3 weeks after the start of treatment, tumor-associated TCR clones in peripheral blood had expanded more in patients with durable benefit (n of about 20, p = 0.022). Small sample size (n ≈ 27) and many exploratory analyses mean the results are intended to be hypothesis-generating. A pretreatment peripheral blood TCR clonality below the median was linked to improved progression-free and overall survival.

The chain is made from TRBV20-1 and TRBJ2-3, with an unclear D gene assignment. The origin of this receptor is a woman at least 80 years old with urothelial cancer. The sample was PBMCs, taken around atezolizumab (anti-PD-L1) treatment. The DNA is TGCAGTGTACGCGGTCCAGATACGCAGTATTTT. Its protein reads: CSVRGPDTQYF.